A single sample is the source of the 30 T cell receptor delta chains below, sequenced in a study of γδ T cells in repeated Plasmodium falciparum infection. TCRdb reapplied CATT to the multiplex PCR reads. This repertoire shows around 82,000 delta-chain clones, under 1.5% found once; its top ten account for under 10%. Gammadelta T cells were flow-sorted from PBMC into Vgamma9/Vdelta2+ and Vdelta2-negative populations for bulk analysis. The sequenced sample consisted of gamma-delta T cells from blood. The receptors shown here come from a pool of human donors (malaria-infected and uninfected, not separated).

This clone turned up a few times. The chain joins TRDV1 to TRDJ1, with 11 nucleotides matching TRDD3. In the absence of a J gene in TCRdb, the DNA was matched to germline to assign it here. V was clipped by 4 bases and J by 0 bases; unmatched bases: 22. The CDR3 has 22 amino acids. Germline V CDR1 and CDR2: TSWWSYY, QGS. CDR3: CALGVLPSLRTGGYLYTDKLIF. CDR3 bases: TGTGCTCTTGGGGTTCTACCTTCACTGCGTACTGGGGGATATCTGTACACCGATAAACTCATCTTT.

Turning to this clone: The protein held in TCRdb is that of a much larger clone and does not match this DNA's translation at residue 18, likely because of a read error; the protein shown is translated from the DNA. The gene calls are TRDV2 and TRDJ1; 11 bases are a match to TRDD3. Here the J gene came from matching the DNA to germline, since TCRdb omits it. Germline V gene sequence: CDR1 GEAIGNYY, CDR2 EKD. This CDR3 comprises 21 residues. CDR3 sequence reads: CACDTLTLSVLGDNRTDELIF. DNA for the CDR3: TGTGCCTGTGACACCCTCACCTTATCTGTACTGGGGGATAATCGCACCGATGAACTCATCTTT.

This clone occurred a few times. For this DNA, TCRdb reports the protein of a much larger clone, which diverges at residue 14, most likely from a read error; the protein presented here is translated directly from the DNA. This chain uses TRDV1 with TRDJ1; D might be TRDD2 (5 bases). TCRdb offers no J gene call, so here the DNA was matched to germline to obtain one. The length of the CDR3 is 21 residues. V gave up 0 bases and J gave up 0 bases, with 26 bases separating them. Germline CDR1 reads TSWWSYY; CDR2 reads QGS. The CDR3 region is CALGELEEVPMPYRYTDKLIF. CDR3 sequence (DNA): TGTGCTCTTGGGGAACTAGAGGAAGTGCCCATGCCCTACCGGTACACCGATAAACTCATCTTT.

This clone was picked up a small number of times. TCRdb attributes to this sequence the protein of a much larger clone, which differs from the DNA translation at residue 9; a read error is likely, and the protein displayed is translated from the DNA. CDR3 residues: CACDTPPHSSSWDTRQMFF. The DNA of the CDR3 is TGTGCCTGTGACACCCCACCCCACAGCAGCTCCTGGGACACCCGACAGATGTTTTTC. The rearrangement joins TRDV2 to TRDJ3; D is ambiguous. The J gene, not given by TCRdb, was assigned here from a germline match of the nucleotide sequence. V was shortened by 0 bases and J by 0 bases, with 14 bases between the two germline ends. CDR1 is GEAIGNYY and CDR2 is EKD in the germline V gene. The CDR3 length is 19 residues.

A word on this clone: The protein TCRdb lists belongs to a much larger clone and differs from this DNA's translation at residue 7, which points to a read error; the protein shown is made from the DNA. The chain employs TRDV1 and TRDJ1, with 9 bases lining up with TRDD3. The J gene was missing in TCRdb and was found by matching the end of the DNA to germline. This CDR3 spans 16 amino acids. With V trimmed by 1 base and J by 5 bases, 8 bases remained unmatched. Germline V lookup: CDR1 TSWWSYY, CDR2 QGS. In DNA, the CDR3 is TGTGCTCTTGGGGAACCGCCAGGGACTGGGGGAGATAAACTCATCTTT. This sequence encodes CALGEPPGTGGDKLIF.

A word on this clone: A far larger clone is one nucleotide away, so this likely arose from a read error. This same CDR3 is encoded by further DNA sequences in the sample. The V call is TRDV2, the J call TRDJ3, with TRDD3 matching over 10 bases. The CDR3 runs to 19 residues. Germline V lookup: CDR1 GEAIGNYY, CDR2 EKD. The CDR3 region has the DNA TGTGCCTGTGACACCGTCTGGGGGATAAGCTCCTGGGATACCCGACAGATGTTTTTC. It specifies CACDTVWGISSWDTRQMFF.

This clone was seen at least ten times. TCRdb's protein and the translated DNA diverge at residue 15; the protein reported here is the translation of the DNA. V and J are TRDV2 and TRDJ3, with 7 nucleotides matching TRDD3. Looked up from germline, CDR1 is GEAIGNYY and CDR2 is EKD. This CDR3 region has 18 residues. CDR3: CACDNWGRSSWDTRRMFF. The CDR3 DNA is TGTGCCTGTGACAATTGGGGGAGAAGCTCCTGGGACACCCGACGGATGTTTTTC.

Notes on this clone: The protein given by TCRdb reflects a much larger clone and differs at residue 5 from this DNA's translation, likely from a read error; the protein shown is the DNA's translation. The gene calls are TRDV1 and TRDJ1; 12 bases agree with TRDD3. The J gene, not given by TCRdb, was assigned here from a germline match of the nucleotide sequence. From germline, CDR1 is TSWWSYY and CDR2 QGS. V gave up 8 bases and J gave up 2 bases; unmatched junction bases: 18. This CDR3 spans 19 amino acids. The CDR3 here is CALLLLRWTGGYSTDKLIF. CDR3 bases: TGTGCTCTTCTCCTCCTACGATGGACTGGGGGATACTCTACCGATAAACTCATCTTT.

Remarks on this clone: A far larger clone is just one base off, so this is likely a read error. Distinct nucleotide sequences in the sample also encode this CDR3. This rearrangement joins TRDV1 to TRDJ1; either TRDD2 or TRDD3 may supply D (5 bases each). CDR3 size: 15 residues. Germline V CDR1 and CDR2: TSWWSYY, QGS. CDR3 region: CALGKLRPSGSGLIF. In nucleotides, the CDR3 is TGTGCTCTTGGGAAACTACGGCCTTCTGGGTCAGGGCTCATCTTT.

This clone has a handful of counts. The TCRdb protein, from a much larger clone, departs from this DNA's translation at residue 9, likely by read error; the protein shown derives from the DNA. The rearrangement joins TRAV29/DV5 to TRDJ1; 9 bases agree with TRDD3. This CDR3 is built from 19 residues. Trimming took 3 bases from V and 0 from J; bases not matched to a gene: 18. Per the germline V gene, CDR1 is NSMFDY and CDR2 is ISSIKDK. CDR3 DNA sequence: TGTGCAGCAATCATCCCCGCTACTAGGGGATACGGTAACACCGATAAACTCATCTTT. Its translation: CAAIIPATRGYGNTDKLIF.

This clone was detected only a few times. A far larger clone is one base from this, pointing to a likely read error. Other DNA sequences in this specimen translate into the identical CDR3. The J gene is uncalled and the V gene is TRDV2. This CDR3 is 15 amino acids long. Per germline, CDR1 GEAIGNYY and CDR2 EKD. The CDR3 DNA is TGTGCCTGTGACCCCCTGGTCCTTTACACCGATAAGCTCATCTTT. Translating gives CACDPLVLYTDKLIF.

This clone appeared many times. A read error likely explains this, since a far larger clone differs by one base. Other DNA sequences of this sample code for an identical CDR3. This chain links TRDV1 with TRDJ3; possible D gene TRDD3, 6 bases. The CDR3 sequence is 19 residues long. CDR1 TSWWSYY and CDR2 QGS come from the germline V gene. In DNA, the CDR3 is TGTGCTCTTGGGAAGCCCTGGGGCCTCAGCTCCTGGGACACCCGACAGATGTTTTTT. Amino acid sequence: CALGKPWGLSSWDTRQMFF.

This clone was seen more than once but under ten times. The amino acid sequence in TCRdb belongs to a much larger clone and departs from this DNA's translation at residue 10, likely a sequencing read error; the sequence shown is translated from the DNA. V is TRDV2 and J is TRDJ1; 7 bases align to TRDD3. The J gene was not available in TCRdb and was assigned here by matching the DNA to germline segments. Germline V gene data show CDR1 as GEAIGNYY and CDR2 as EKD. The V and J ends lost 1 base and 3 bases, in that order; junction bases with no gene match: 19. This CDR3 has 19 amino acids. The CDR3: CACDTLRGGPPFEPDKLIF. CDR3 nucleotide sequence: TGTGCCTGTGACACATTGCGTGGGGGACCCCCTTTCGAGCCCGATAAACTCATCTTT.

At least ten counts were recorded for this clone. The identical CDR3 is also encoded by other nucleotide sequences in the sample. V and J are TRDV1 and TRDJ1, with a tentative D call TRDD3 (8 bases). The J gene, absent from TCRdb, was called here by matching the DNA to germline. Germline CDR1 is TSWWSYY and CDR2 is QGS. The CDR3 runs 23 residues. Between the trimmed V and J ends, which lost 1 base and 0 bases, there was a span of 33 bases. DNA for the CDR3: TGTGCTCTTGGGGAACCATCCTTCCTCCTTACTGGGGGTGTGGAGTGGTACACCGATAAACTCATCTTT. It codes for CALGEPSFLLTGGVEWYTDKLIF.

In regard to this clone: The translation of this DNA and the TCRdb protein of a much larger clone differ at residue 17, probably owing to a read error; the protein shown here is translated from the DNA. The V gene is listed as TRDV1; no J gene was called; the table's D call, TRDD3, has no DNA check behind it. The germline V gene encodes CDR1 TSWWSYY and CDR2 QGS. The CDR3 runs to 19 residues. In nucleotides, the CDR3 is TGTGCTCTTGGGGAAACAGTACCCCGGGATACTGAGTACACCGATAAACACATCTTT. Its translation: CALGETVPRDTEYTDKHIF.

This clone was counted between two and nine times. This DNA translates differently at residue 6 from the TCRdb protein, which is that of a much larger clone; a read error is likely, and the protein shown is the DNA's own translation. The chain employs TRDV1 and TRDJ1; 11 nucleotides line up with TRDD3. Germline lookup yields CDR1 TSWWSYY and CDR2 QGS. The length of the CDR3 is 25 residues. With 3 bases clipped from V and 0 bases from J, the junction kept 30 bases outside the gene matches. The CDR3 nucleotides read TGTGCTCTTGGGGATCCTGGCCTTCCTACGAATCGGTACTGGGGGATAACCCCGGACACCGATAAACTCATCTTT. Its translation is CALGDPGLPTNRYWGITPDTDKLIF.

This clone was recorded a few times. TCRdb's protein for this DNA is that of a much larger clone and differs from the translation at residue 14, likely a read error; the protein shown is the DNA translation. This rearrangement joins TRDV2 to TRDJ1; 10 bases line up with TRDD3. No J segment appears in TCRdb, so it was assigned here by matching the sequence to germline. Trimming cost V 0 bases and J 4 bases; bases outside gene matches: 16. The CDR3 spans 19 residues. Germline V CDR1 and CDR2: GEAIGNYY, EKD. CDR3 sequence reads: CACDTVLLAGDTGIDKLIF. In DNA, the CDR3 is TGTGCCTGTGACACCGTACTCCTAGCGGGGGATACGGGCATCGATAAACTCATCTTT.

This clone came up many times. J is TRDJ3 and V is TRDV2; 7 bases align to TRDD3. Trimming removed 2 bases from V and 2 bases from J; junction bases left unmatched: 17. The CDR3 has 21 amino acids. Germline CDR1 GEAIGNYY, CDR2 EKD. CDR3 sequence reads: CACDKRSWGFLKAWDTRQMFF. The CDR3 DNA reads TGTGCCTGTGACAAGAGGAGCTGGGGGTTCCTTAAGGCCTGGGACACCCGACAGATGTTTTTC.

Concerning this clone: TCRdb has a much larger clone's protein, which differs at residue 11 from the translation of this DNA, likely because of a read error; what is shown is the protein translated from the DNA. The V gene is TRDV1, the J gene TRDJ1, with D possibly being TRDD2 or TRDD3 (6 bases each). Germline loops: CDR1 TSWWSYY, CDR2 QGS. The CDR3 runs 26 residues. V shed 0 bases and J shed 3 bases, with 44 bases lying between them. This CDR3 is CALGELGVRSLLRLGMPPNPSDKLIF. CDR3 DNA: TGTGCTCTTGGGGAACTAGGAGTCAGGAGCCTCCTACGGCTGGGGATGCCACCCAACCCATCCGATAAACTCATCTTT.

This clone was counted only a few times. TCRdb lists the protein of a much larger clone for this DNA, which differs at residue 20, so this is likely a read error; the protein given here is translated from the DNA itself. The V gene call is TRDV1, and the J gene call is absent; the table's D call, TRDD3, has no DNA check behind it. CDR3 size: 21 residues. Germline V gives CDR1 TSWWSYY, CDR2 QGS. Here the CDR3 DNA reads TGTGCTCTTGGGGAACTAGTGGCCCCTAAGTACTGGGGGTCGTACACCGATAAACTCACCTTT. Its translation is CALGELVAPKYWGSYTDKLTF.

This clone appeared a few times. TCRdb pairs this DNA with a much larger clone's protein that differs at residue 8, likely a read error; the protein shown was translated from the DNA. The chain recombines TRDV2 with TRDJ2; D is uncertain. TCRdb lists no J gene, so it was determined here by aligning the DNA to germline. The germline CDR1 and CDR2 sequences are GEAIGNYY and EKD. This CDR3 has 15 residues. The V gene lost 0 bases and the J gene lost 6 bases, with 13 bases spanning the gap. In nucleotides, the CDR3 is TGTGCCTGTGACACCGGAGGGGTAACTTCAGCACAACTCTTCTTT. Encoded protein: CACDTGGVTSAQLFF.

This clone was found a few times. TCRdb's protein, taken from a much larger clone, differs from this DNA's translation at residue 6, likely owing to a read error; the protein displayed comes from the DNA. The chain joins TRDV2 to TRDJ1; possible D gene TRDD2, 9 bases. The J gene was not available in TCRdb and was assigned here by matching the DNA to germline segments. The CDR3 has 19 amino acids. V shed 2 bases and J shed 0 bases, with 24 bases lying between them. CDR1 is GEAIGNYY, CDR2 EKD, per germline. CDR3 nucleotides: TGTGCCTGTGACATTATCCTTCCTACCGGGGATACCCACACCGATAAACTCATCTTT. It translates to CACDIILPTGDTHTDKLIF.

On this clone: The mismatch at residue 16 between this DNA's translation and the TCRdb protein of a much larger clone likely reflects a read error; the protein shown is translated from the DNA. V gene assignment gives TRDV2, but the J gene was left uncalled; TRDD3, the table's D call, lacks a check against the DNA. The CDR3 totals 17 residues. Germline V gives CDR1 GEAIGNYY, CDR2 EKD. In nucleotides, the CDR3 is TGTGCCTGTGACACTTTAGGGGGGGATAAGTACACCGATAAACTCACCTTT. Translation gives CACDTLGGDKYTDKLTF.

Comment on this clone: TCRdb's entry gives the protein of a much larger clone, which mismatches this DNA's translation at residue 3, likely from a read error; the protein reported here is translated from the DNA. V and J are TRDV2 and TRDJ3; weak D call: TRDD1 (5 bases). The J gene was missing in TCRdb and was found by matching the end of the DNA to germline. CDR3 size: 19 residues. Germline V gene lookup returns CDR1 GEAIGNYY and CDR2 EKD. The CDR3 is CARDTPLRNSSWDTRQMFF. DNA of the CDR3: TGTGCCCGTGACACACCACTGAGGAATAGCTCCTGGGACACCCGACAGATGTTTTTC.

This clone came up many times. A far larger clone is off by one base, so a read error is likely. Other DNA variants within this sample encode the same CDR3. The J gene is TRDJ1, the V gene TRDV3; 8 positions match TRDD3. This CDR3 comprises 13 residues. Germline V gives CDR1 TVYSNPD, CDR2 GDNSRS (reference sequence). This chain's CDR3 is CAFVLGVTDKLIF. The DNA of the CDR3 is TGTGCCTTTGTACTGGGGGTTACCGATAAGCTCATCTTT. The full variable domain, rest sourced from reference TRDV3 and TRDJ1, is CDKVTQSSPDQTVASGSEVVLLCTYDTVYSNPDLFWYRIRPDYSFQFVFYGDNSRSEGADFTQGRFSVKHILTQKAFHLVISPVRTEDSATYYCAFVLGVTDKLIFGKGTRVTVEP.

This clone was picked up a small number of times. A far larger clone is one base from this, pointing to a likely read error. Other DNA sequences in this sample translate to the same CDR3. V gene TRDV1 combines with J gene TRDJ1; 8 bases are a match to TRDD3. The V gene's germline CDR1 is TSWWSYY and CDR2 QGS. The junction had 14 bases not matched to a gene; V was cut back by 3 bases and J by 5 bases. This CDR3 has 17 residues. As DNA, the CDR3 is TGTGCTCTTGGGGAGCCCCGCGGTGGGATACGAGCTGATAAACTCATCTTT. Translation: CALGEPRGGIRADKLIF.

As regards this clone: TCRdb lists the protein of a much larger clone for this DNA, which differs at residue 9, so this is likely a read error; the protein given here is translated from the DNA itself. The chain links TRAV38-2/DV8 to TRDJ1; 9 positions match TRDD3. No J gene is reported in TCRdb; it was inferred here by comparing the DNA with germline. After removal of 1 base from V and 0 bases from J, the junction contained 28 bases not matched to a gene. Germline loops: CDR1 TSESDYY, CDR2 QEAYKQQN. The CDR3 runs 24 residues. CDR3 sequence (DNA): TGTGCTTATAGGAGCCCAGTAGGCCCTCCTATTACTGGGGGACGTTCTGTTTACACCGATAAACTCATCTTT. Residues: CAYRSPVGPPITGGRSVYTDKLIF.

The table lists this clone with a few counts. A read error is likely here: a far larger clone is one base away. The sample contains more than one DNA sequence encoding this CDR3. The CDR3 is CALGDPSPFGRGYTDKLIF. The CDR3 DNA reads TGTGCTCTTGGGGACCCAAGTCCCTTCGGGAGGGGGTACACCGATAAGCTCATCTTT. The chain recombines TRDV1 with TRDJ1; D may be TRDD2 or TRDD3 (5 bases each). There are 19 residues in the CDR3. Looked up from germline, CDR1 is TSWWSYY and CDR2 is QGS.

This clone was seen a few times. A read error is likely here: a far larger clone is one base away. The sample has other DNA sequences that encode this CDR3 too. The genes are TRDV1 and TRDJ1; D tentatively reads TRDD2 or TRDD3 (5 bases each). Germline matching of the DNA provided the J gene here, since TCRdb leaves it blank. Germline assignment: CDR1 TSWWSYY and CDR2 QGS. This CDR3 spans 22 amino acids. V lost 2 bases, J lost 1 base, and 32 bases lay in between. Here the CDR3 DNA reads TGTGCTCTTGGGGAATTAGCCTACGGCAGGGGGTTAAAACGCCCATTCACCGATAAACTCATCTTT. Translated: CALGELAYGRGLKRPFTDKLIF.

This clone came up many times. TCRdb lists the protein of a much larger clone for this DNA, which differs at residue 19, so this is likely a read error; the protein given here is translated from the DNA itself. The V segment is TRDV2, and no J call was made; the D segment call TRDD3 is taken from the table without a DNA check. Looked up from germline, CDR1 is GEAIGNYY and CDR2 is EKD. The CDR3 is 21 residues long. The DNA of the CDR3 is TGTGCCTGTGACACAATAAAACACTCGGGGATACTCCGGGACGGCTCCGATAAACCCATCTTT. Its translation is CACDTIKHSGILRDGSDKPIF.